The source of this T cell receptor beta chain is a study of T cell changes during pregnancy in multiple sclerosis. This CDR3 is built from 14 residues. Germline V gene data show CDR1 as SNHLY and CDR2 as FYNNEI. The V segment lost 6 bases and the J segment 6 bases; nucleotides outside the gene matches: 7. The repertoire was sequenced with immunoSEQ multiplex PCR; TCRdb's copy has only in-frame clones and lacks some. The repertoire consists of about 40,000 clones, with roughly nine tenths occurring once and the leading ten covering 0.35% to 0.55%. The source was CD4+ T cells from peripheral blood mononuclear cells, collected in the third trimester of pregnancy. The J gene is TRBJ2-2, the V gene TRBV2, with 7 positions matching TRBD2. This clonotype was obtained from a female donor in good health, enrolled as a control in a pregnancy study. The CDR3 is CASSSTSEAGELFF. In DNA form, the CDR3 reads TGTGCCAGCAGCTCCACTAGCGAGGCCGGGGAGCTGTTTTTT.